This T cell receptor beta chain was sequenced for a study of cytomegalovirus exposure and HLA in healthy donors. Findings and limits, study-wide: Researchers reported that a few CMV-associated chains were confirmed in vitro as CMV antigen-specific.

Notes on this clone: The antigen is unknown.

The CDR3 consists of 12 residues. Germline V CDR1 and CDR2: SEHNR, FQNEAQ (reference sequence). The ends were cut back, 4 bases at V and 3 bases at J, with 7 bases in the middle. Primers included in the PCR were 60 Vbeta and 13 Jbeta primers. Measured with immunoSEQ multiplex PCR; TCRdb has only the in-frame clones, and not every one. The repertoire shows some 75,000 clones; the top ten hold under 6.5%. The receptor was derived from a middle-aged man in good health and CMV-seronegative. This sequence joins TRBV7-9 and TRBJ2-7; D not certain. The specimen sequenced was PBMCs. The CDR3 sequence is CASSSINYEQYF. DNA for the CDR3: TGTGCCAGCAGCTCTATAAACTACGAGCAGTACTTC.